The clone carrying this T cell receptor (beta chain) was counted a single time. The data are from a study of T cell responses to AZD1222 COVID-19 vaccine. The protocol was immunoSEQ multiplex PCR, while the TCRdb copy is restricted to in-frame clones and leaves out a portion. Here the sample spans 100,000 to 150,000 clones, just over 85% being singletons. Sequencing used peripheral blood, obtained on day 0 of AZD1222 vaccination. The receptor was derived from an adult in good health.

The CDR3 protein is CASSSGDSYEQYF. The CDR3 coding sequence is TGCGCCAGCAGTTCGGGCGACTCCTACGAGCAGTACTTC. The gene calls are TRBV10-1 and TRBJ2-7; D unresolved. The CDR3 totals 13 residues. Trimming stripped 5 bases from V and 0 bases from J, with 8 bases between. CDR1 WNHNN and CDR2 SYGVQD come from the germline V gene (reference sequence).